A single sample gave rise to the 28 T cell receptor beta chains below, sequenced in a study of identical twins. TCRdb re-derived calls from the 5' RACE reads in MiXCR, one entry per CDR3 protein. Among roughly 350,000 distinct CDR3 sequences listed, over 9% were seen once. The same sample was also studied in work on yellow fever vaccine responses in identical twins.

What was sequenced was CD8+ T cells sorted from blood. The receptors were gathered from a woman under 30 in good health.

This clonotype was counted only a few times. The chain is built from TRBV6-5 and TRBJ2-1, with D maybe TRBD2 (5 bases). CDR1 MNHEY and CDR2 SVGAGI come from the germline V gene. The V gene lost 2 bases and the J gene lost 6 bases, with 8 bases spanning the gap. This CDR3 contains 13 residues. The DNA for the CDR3 is TGTGCCAGCAGTTACGGGAGTAGCAATGAGCAGTTCTTC. The encoded protein is CASSYGSSNEQFF.

The V call is TRBV2, the J call TRBJ2-1; D is perhaps TRBD1 (6 bases). The CDR3 runs to 13 residues. Germline CDR1 is SNHLY and CDR2 is FYNNEI. Trimming stripped 9 bases from V and 5 bases from J, with 14 bases between. The CDR3 nucleotides read TGTGCCAGGAACAGGGACGATGACAATGAGCAGTTCTTC. Translated, it gives CARNRDDDNEQFF. Supplemented by reference TRBV2 and TRBJ2-1, the full variable domain reads EPEVTQTPSHQVTQMGQEVILRCVPISNHLYFYWYRQILGQKVEFLVSFYNNEISEKSEIFDDQFSVERPDGSNFTLKIRSTKLEDSAMYFCARNRDDDNEQFFGPGTRLTVL.

The V gene is TRBV6-5, the J gene TRBJ2-2, with TRBD2 identical over 8 bases. With 5 bases clipped from V and 1 base from J, the junction kept 6 bases outside the gene matches. The CDR3 is made up of 16 amino acids. CDR1 is MNHEY, CDR2 SVGAGI, per germline. The CDR3: CASSHVSGGNTGELFF. In DNA form, the CDR3 reads TGTGCCAGCAGTCACGTCAGCGGGGGGAACACCGGGGAGCTGTTTTTT.

This clonotype was seen ten or more times. This rearrangement joins TRBV5-1 to TRBJ1-2; 8 bases map to TRBD1. Looked up from germline, CDR1 is SGHRS and CDR2 is YFSETQ. The V segment lost 0 bases and the J segment 2 bases; nucleotides outside the gene matches: 9. The CDR3 loop spans 17 amino acids. The CDR3 sequence is CASSLVPRGQENYGYTF. CDR3 sequence (DNA): TGCGCCAGCAGCTTGGTTCCCCGGGGACAGGAGAACTATGGCTACACCTTC.

The chain links TRBV6-1 to TRBJ2-3; D uncertain. This CDR3 comprises 14 residues. The V gene's germline CDR1 is MNHNS and CDR2 SASEGT. Trimming removed 2 bases from V and 6 bases from J, with 12 bases in between. CDR3 residues: CASSENRQRDTQYF. In DNA, the CDR3 is TGTGCCAGCAGTGAAAACCGCCAGAGGGATACGCAGTATTTT.

The rearrangement uses TRBV7-9 and TRBJ1-1; D gene uncertain. CDR1 is SEHNR, CDR2 FQNEAQ, per germline (reference sequence). Trimming stripped 5 bases from V and 1 base from J, with 11 bases between. The CDR3 is 14 residues long. CDR3 sequence: CASSPEAPNTEAFF. The DNA for the CDR3 is TGTGCCAGCAGCCCTGAGGCCCCGAACACTGAAGCTTTCTTT.

CDR3 in DNA: TGTGCCAGCAGCTTAGATAAAGAGCAGTACTTC. It translates to CASSLDKEQYF. V and J are TRBV7-9 and TRBJ2-7; no clear D gene. Trimming took 1 base from V and 7 from J, leaving 5 bases between them. The CDR3 is made up of 11 amino acids. Germline-derived CDR1 and CDR2 are SEHNR and FQNEAQ (reference sequence).

This clonotype was counted a few times. The genes are TRBV6-1 and TRBJ1-1; D might be TRBD1 (5 bases). The CDR3 totals 16 residues. The ends were cut back, 3 bases at V and 7 bases at J, with 21 bases in the middle. Germline V lookup: CDR1 MNHNS, CDR2 SASEGT. The CDR3 sequence is CASSDLPRGRRGEAFF. Written as DNA, the CDR3 is TGTGCCAGCAGTGATCTACCGAGGGGAAGGAGGGGTGAAGCTTTCTTT.

V is TRBV5-1 and J is TRBJ2-5, with 7 bases that match TRBD2. The CDR3 is 15 amino acids. Germline V CDR1 and CDR2: SGHRS, YFSETQ. With V trimmed by 0 bases and J by 1 base, 3 bases remained unmatched. Here the CDR3 reads CASSLEGRAQETQYF. The CDR3 nucleotides read TGCGCCAGCAGCTTGGAGGGGAGGGCCCAAGAGACCCAGTACTTC.

This clonotype was recorded at least ten times. DNA for the CDR3: TGCGCCAGCAGCCAGTTCGGACAGGGGGGCTACGAGCAGTACGTC. It specifies CASSQFGQGGYEQYV. J is TRBJ2-7 and V is TRBV4-1; 10 bases align to TRBD1. CDR1 is MGHRA and CDR2 is YSYEKL in the germline V gene. This CDR3 is 15 amino acids long. V lost 3 bases to trimming and J lost 3 bases; unmatched junction nucleotides: 5.

The chain recombines TRBV6-2 or TRBV6-3 with TRBJ2-7; TRBD2 matches 7 bases. Germline CDR1 and CDR2: MNHEY and SVGEGT. The CDR3 is 15 residues long. V lost 5 bases to trimming and J lost 3 bases; unmatched junction nucleotides: 10. The CDR3 region is CASSRGGSLYYEQYF. DNA of the CDR3: TGTGCCAGCAGTCGGGGAGGGTCCCTTTACTACGAGCAGTACTTC.

This clonotype was found a few times. The chain links TRBV5-1 to TRBJ1-2; D not certain. Germline CDR1 reads SGHRS; CDR2 reads YFSETQ. V was shortened by 4 bases and J by 7 bases, with 20 bases between the two germline ends. The CDR3 length is 15 residues. The CDR3 spells CASSPTTPGLGGYTF. As DNA, the CDR3 is TGCGCCAGCAGCCCGACTACACCCGGGCTCGGTGGCTACACCTTC.

The chain couples TRBV5-1 to TRBJ2-7; D possibly corresponds to TRBD2 (5 bases). Germline-derived CDR1 and CDR2 are SGHRS and YFSETQ. The CDR3 is made up of 15 amino acids. V lost 2 bases, J lost 2 bases, and 14 bases lay in between. The chain's CDR3 is CASSFSPDGTYEQYF. CDR3 in DNA: TGCGCCAGCAGCTTTTCTCCCGACGGGACCTACGAGCAGTACTTC.

The chain recombines TRBV7-9 with TRBJ2-2; D ambiguous. Germline loops: CDR1 SEHNR, CDR2 FQNEAQ (reference sequence). The CDR3 is 12 residues long. V was cut by 5 bases and J by 6 bases, with 7 bases left in between. CDR3 DNA sequence: TGTGCCAGCAGCGGGATATCCGGGGAGCTGTTTTTT. Translating it yields CASSGISGELFF.

The chain couples TRBV10-3 to TRBJ1-1; no firm D call. The CDR3 has 13 amino acids. The germline CDR1 and CDR2 sequences are ENHRY and SYGVKD. With 2 bases removed from V and 4 bases from J, the gap between germline ends came to 8 bases. This CDR3 reads CAISEQGGTEAFF. The CDR3 DNA is TGTGCCATCAGTGAGCAAGGTGGCACTGAAGCTTTCTTT.

This clonotype was recorded a few times. V is TRBV6-2 or TRBV6-3 and J is TRBJ1-5; the D is unclear. CDR1 MNHEY and CDR2 SVGEGT come from the germline V gene. CDR3 length: 12 amino acids. Trimming took off 3 bases at V and 9 bases at J, with 9 bases between the two ends. The CDR3 is CASSYEGWPQHF. Written as DNA, the CDR3 is TGTGCCAGCAGTTATGAAGGGTGGCCCCAGCATTTT.

This chain connects TRBV12-3 or TRBV12-4 to TRBJ2-5; D ambiguous. Trimming removed 3 bases at V and 2 bases at J, with 7 bases between. This CDR3 is built from 13 residues. The CDR3 loop reads CASSLYWQETQYF. The CDR3 DNA is TGTGCCAGCAGTTTGTACTGGCAAGAGACCCAGTACTTC.

The V gene is TRBV7-9, the J gene TRBJ2-3; D is ambiguous. The CDR3 covers 15 residues. Germline CDR1 is SEHNR and CDR2 is FQNEAQ (reference sequence). V lost 3 bases to trimming and J lost 0 bases, with 10 bases between them. The CDR3 DNA follows: TGTGCCAGCAGCTTGACGACCCGTAGCACAGATACGCAGTATTTT. The encoded protein is CASSLTTRSTDTQYF. The variable domain in full, with the rest retrieved from reference TRBV7-9 and TRBJ2-3, is DTGVSQNPRHKITKRGQNVTFRCDPISEHNRLYWYRQTLGQGPEFLTYFQNEAQLEKSRLLSDRFSAERPKGSFSTLEIQRTEQGDSAMYLCASSLTTRSTDTQYFGPGTRLTVL.

Comment on this clonotype: An end of the junction differs from the germline gene, which may be a read error. V usage is TRBV6-1 and J usage is TRBJ2-1; weak D call: TRBD2 (6 bases). The CDR3 is 14 residues long. Germline CDR1 MNHNS, CDR2 SASEGT. CDR3 coding DNA: TGTGCCAGCAGTCCGGCGGGGTTTTCAATGCCTTTGCTCTTC. It codes for CASSPAGFSMPLLF.

This sequence joins TRBV19 and TRBJ2-1, with D possibly TRBD2 on 6 matching bases. Trimming left V 3 bases short and J 10 bases short, with 13 bases between. The CDR3 has 13 residues. Germline V gives CDR1 LNHDA, CDR2 SQIVND (reference sequence). CDR3 amino acids: CASSITSTGEQFF. CDR3 DNA sequence: TGTGCCAGTAGTATCACTAGCACTGGGGAGCAGTTCTTC.

This clonotype showed up many times. CDR3 residues: CASSLAIPSTDTQYF. The CDR3 bases are TGTGCCAGCAGCTTGGCTATTCCAAGCACAGATACGCAGTATTTT. J is TRBJ2-3 and V is TRBV7-9; D gene unclear. Germline loops: CDR1 SEHNR, CDR2 FQNEAQ (reference sequence). Trimming took 3 bases from V and 0 from J, leaving 10 bases between them. CDR3 length: 15 residues.

This clonotype has ten or more counts. The rearrangement links TRBV12-3 or TRBV12-4 to TRBJ2-3, with 8 bases matching TRBD1. The CDR3 consists of 15 residues. The trim removed 6 bases at V and 2 bases at J, leaving 7 bases unmatched. As DNA, the CDR3 is TGTGCCAGCAGGATAAACAGGGGGATCACAGATACGCAGTATTTT. It specifies CASRINRGITDTQYF.

To note about this clonotype: This clone may be a read error of a much larger clone one base away. This likely comes from a read error, as the CDR3 has no conserved phenylalanine or tryptophan at its end. The genes are TRBV29-1 and TRBJ2-7; TRBD1 matches 12 bases. The CDR3 is 14 residues long. The V gene's germline CDR1 is SQVTM and CDR2 ANQGSEA. The CDR3 DNA reads as TGCAGCGCTGAAACCGGGACAGGGGGCGGGAAGCAGTACTTA. Translated, it gives CSAETGTGGGKQYL.

This clonotype has at least ten counts. This sequence joins TRBV7-9 and TRBJ1-1; D may be TRBD1 (6 bases). The CDR3 has 13 amino acids. With 6 bases removed from V and 4 bases from J, the gap between germline ends came to 12 bases. CDR1 and CDR2 (germline): SEHNR, FQNEAQ (reference sequence). CDR3: CASSQGSSTEAFF. The DNA of the CDR3 is TGTGCCAGCAGTCAGGGGTCGAGCACTGAAGCTTTCTTT. Full variable domain (rest looked up from reference TRBV7-9 and TRBJ1-1): DTGVSQNPRHKITKRGQNVTFRCDPISEHNRLYWYRQTLGQGPEFLTYFQNEAQLEKSRLLSDRFSAERPKGSFSTLEIQRTEQGDSAMYLCASSQGSSTEAFFGQGTRLTVV.

V and J are TRBV9 and TRBJ2-2, with TRBD1 matching over 7 bases. J gave up 1 base and V 3 bases, and 9 bases lay outside the gene matches. The CDR3 extends over 17 amino acids. The germline gives CDR1 SGDLS, CDR2 YYNGEE. The CDR3 DNA follows: TGTGCCAGCAGCGCGCCCGGGACAGATATGAACACCGGGGAGCTGTTTTTT. Amino acid sequence: CASSAPGTDMNTGELFF.

The chain carries TRBV27 and TRBJ2-2, with 7 bases that match TRBD2. The length of the CDR3 is 15 residues. With V trimmed by 6 bases and J by 0 bases, 4 bases remained unmatched. In germline, CDR1 is MNHEY, CDR2 SMNVEV (reference sequence). The CDR3 DNA is TGTGCCAGCAGGCTAGCGGTTTCGAACACCGGGGAGCTGTTTTTT. It codes for CASRLAVSNTGELFF.

The V call is TRBV20-1, the J call TRBJ1-6; D remains ambiguous. V dropped 4 bases and J dropped 5 bases, with 12 bases sitting between them. The CDR3 has 14 amino acids. Germline CDR1 DFQATT, CDR2 SNEGSKA (reference sequence). CDR3 region: CSATPDGDNSPLHF. The CDR3 bases are TGCAGTGCTACGCCGGACGGAGATAATTCACCCCTCCACTTT.

This clonotype was observed a handful of times. The gene calls are TRBV29-1 and TRBJ2-3; tentative D call: TRBD2 (5 bases). The CDR3 loop spans 15 amino acids. The germline V and J ends were trimmed by 0 bases and 6 bases, with 16 bases remaining between them. CDR1 and CDR2 from the germline V gene are SQVTM and ANQGSEA. In nucleotides, the CDR3 is TGCAGCGTTGAAGATCCAGGCTCCCCGGGGGATACGCAGTATTTT. This codes for CSVEDPGSPGDTQYF.